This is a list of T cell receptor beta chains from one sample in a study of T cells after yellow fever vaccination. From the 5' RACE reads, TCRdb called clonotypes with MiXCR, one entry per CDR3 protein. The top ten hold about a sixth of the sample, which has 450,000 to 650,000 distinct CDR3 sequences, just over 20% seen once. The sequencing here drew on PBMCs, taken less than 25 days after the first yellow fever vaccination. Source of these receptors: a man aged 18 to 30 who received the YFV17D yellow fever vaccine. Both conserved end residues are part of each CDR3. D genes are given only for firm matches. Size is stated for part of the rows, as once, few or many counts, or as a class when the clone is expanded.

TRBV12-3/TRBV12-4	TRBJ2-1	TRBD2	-	CASSIAGGPGYGEQFF	TGTGCCAGCAGTATAGCGGGGGGACCGGGATACGGTGAGCAGTTCTTC
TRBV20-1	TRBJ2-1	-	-	CSARDLGGSSYNEQFF	TGCAGTGCTAGAGATCTAGGGGGAAGCTCCTACAATGAGCAGTTCTTC
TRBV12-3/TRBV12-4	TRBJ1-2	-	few	CASSLQDNYGYTF	TGTGCCAGCAGTCTACAGGACAACTATGGCTACACCTTC
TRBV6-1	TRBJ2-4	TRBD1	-	CASRESFGDREDIQYF	TGTGCCAGCAGAGAGTCGTTCGGGGACAGGGAAGACATTCAGTACTTC
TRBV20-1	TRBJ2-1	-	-	CSARKRVAAYNEQFF	TGCAGTGCAAGAAAGCGGGTTGCGGCCTACAATGAGCAGTTCTTC
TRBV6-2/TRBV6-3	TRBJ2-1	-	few	CASSYGSREQFF	TGTGCCAGCAGTTACGGGAGCCGGGAGCAGTTCTTC
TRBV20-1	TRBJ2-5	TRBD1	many	CSAKRQGKETQYF	TGCAGTGCTAAAAGACAGGGAAAAGAGACCCAGTACTTC
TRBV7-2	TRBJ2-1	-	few	CASRITQSVNEQFF	TGTGCCAGCAGGATAACGCAATCCGTCAATGAGCAGTTCTTC
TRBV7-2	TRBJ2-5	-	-	CASSLAIDRTQYF	TGTGCCAGCAGCTTAGCGATTGATCGGACCCAGTACTTC
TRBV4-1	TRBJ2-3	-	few	CASSQTRTADTQYF	TGCGCCAGCAGCCAGACTAGGACGGCAGATACGCAGTATTTT
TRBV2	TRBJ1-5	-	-	CASTVGENQPQHF	TGTGCCAGCACGGTAGGGGAGAATCAGCCCCAGCATTTT
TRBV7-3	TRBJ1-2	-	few	CASRDRWGYTF	TGTGCCAGCAGGGATCGTTGGGGCTACACCTTC